These T cell receptor beta chains were read from a single sample in a study of T cell changes during pregnancy in multiple sclerosis. The protocol was immunoSEQ multiplex PCR, while the TCRdb copy is restricted to in-frame clones and leaves out a portion. The data show about 79,000 clones, with 75% to 95% seen just once and roughly 0.44% held by the top ten. Here the sequenced sample was CD4+ T cells from peripheral blood mononuclear cells, taken in the second trimester of pregnancy. The receptors derive from a female donor with multiple sclerosis, enrolled in a pregnancy study. CDR3s include the opening cysteine and the closing phenylalanine or tryptophan. Each record gives: V gene, D gene, J gene, CDR3 protein, CDR3 DNA. The D gene is left open where the match is weak.

TRBV7-2	.	TRBJ2-7	CASSFIAIPSSYEQYF	TGTGCCAGCAGCTTCATTGCTATCCCGAGCTCCTACGAGCAGTACTTC
TRBV29-1	.	TRBJ2-3	CSVESGVGTDTQYF	TGCAGCGTTGAGTCCGGTGTGGGCACAGATACGCAGTATTTT
TRBV5-1	.	TRBJ2-2	CASSPKRTGELFF	TGCGCCAGCAGCCCCAAGCGCACCGGGGAGCTGTTTTTT
TRBV5-1	.	TRBJ1-6	CASSAVGSSYNSPLHF	TGCGCCAGCAGCGCGGTGGGTAGCTCCTATAATTCACCCCTCCACTTT
TRBV28	.	TRBJ2-7	CASRQGGVSYEQYF	TGTGCCAGCAGGCAGGGGGGAGTTTCCTACGAGCAGTACTTC
TRBV30	TRBD1	TRBJ2-7	CAWSKGQGVVEQYF	TGTGCCTGGAGTAAGGGACAGGGCGTCGTGGAGCAGTACTTC
TRBV14	.	TRBJ2-7	CASSQRRQGNYEQYF	TGTGCCAGCAGCCAACGTCGGCAGGGAAACTACGAGCAGTACTTC
TRBV29-1	.	TRBJ1-1	CSVVAGAMNTEAFF	TGCAGCGTTGTAGCAGGGGCGATGAACACTGAAGCTTTCTTT
TRBV7-2	.	TRBJ1-2	CASSFSLLPAAGYTF	TGTGCCAGCAGCTTTAGCCTCCTGCCCGCGGCGGGCTACACCTTC
TRBV11-2	TRBD2	TRBJ2-3	CASSPGGLTDTQYF	TGTGCCAGCAGCCCCGGGGGGTTGACAGATACGCAGTATTTT
TRBV15	TRBD1	TRBJ1-2	CATSIEPTGIYGYTF	TGTGCCACCAGCATAGAGCCGACAGGGATATATGGCTACACCTTC
TRBV29-1	.	TRBJ2-5	CSVRRVQETQYF	TGCAGCGTTCGACGGGTACAAGAGACCCAGTACTTC
TRBV7-2	.	TRBJ1-2	CASRSTVSIGYGYTF	TGTGCCAGCAGATCGACAGTGTCGATCGGCTATGGCTACACCTTC
TRBV4-1	.	TRBJ2-1	CASSPIIGGVSYNEQFF	TGCGCCAGCAGCCCAATAATCGGGGGAGTCTCCTACAATGAGCAGTTCTTC